This TCR beta chain was sequenced during a study of shared clonotypes between healthy human individuals. For the study at large: Each donor's CD8 memory used one plate, CD8 naive two, each CD4 subset three. Study-level results: A generally larger estimated richness was seen in naive subsets than in memory subsets.

This clone has a single count. Its antigen remains unknown. Profiled with immunoSEQ multiplex PCR; TCRdb holds only in-frame clones, not every one. The sample has about 1.1 million clones, roughly 77% seen once; the top ten hold roughly 0.82%. The donors were all Caucasian adults (living in Nashville, Tennessee). The sequencing input was memory CD4+ T cells from PBMCs. Subset specified: CD45RA-negative fraction. The sequence came from a young man in good health. Some clones in this sample may be carry-over from other donors' samples.

CDR3 in amino acids: CASTLSRAGTEQFF. The CDR3 region has the DNA TGTGCCAGCACCCTTTCGCGGGCCGGTACTGAGCAGTTCTTC. The chain uses TRBV6-6 and TRBJ2-1, with D tentatively TRBD2 (5 bases). Germline CDR1 reads MNHNY; CDR2 reads SVGAGI (reference sequence). This CDR3 region has 14 residues. V lost 7 bases and J lost 9, with 19 bases in between.